This T cell receptor beta chain was observed in a study of blood T cell repertoires in COVID-19. Profiled with immunoSEQ multiplex PCR; TCRdb holds only in-frame clones, not every one. The profile shows about 98,000 clones, around 80% of them singletons. The CDR3 sequence is 14 residues long. Germline V lookup: CDR1 PRHDT, CDR2 FYEKMQ (reference sequence). The ends were cut back, 4 bases at V and 7 bases at J, with 16 bases in the middle. This chain joins TRBV13 and TRBJ1-2, with D possibly being TRBD1 (6 bases). Sequenced sample: peripheral blood. The clonotype comes from a man aged 55 to 69 with acute or convalescent COVID-19. The CDR3 region is CASSSSWGPGGYTF. CDR3 nucleotide sequence: TGTGCCAGCAGCTCATCTTGGGGGCCGGGTGGCTACACCTTC.